Listed here are 11 T cell receptor beta chains from one sample, sequenced in a study of blood T cell repertoires in COVID-19. Sequencing was performed with immunoSEQ multiplex PCR; in TCRdb, only in-frame clones are kept and a portion is missing. This repertoire shows about 150,000 clones, around 80% found once; its top ten account for approximately 2.9%. Sequencing used peripheral blood. These receptors came from a woman in her sixties or seventies with acute or convalescent COVID-19.

The V and J genes are TRBV28 and TRBJ2-7; D perhaps matches TRBD1 (5 bases). V was shortened by 7 bases and J by 12 bases, with 22 bases between the two germline ends. Germline CDR1 and CDR2: MDHEN and SYDVKM. CDR3 length: 13 amino acids. The CDR3 protein is CASTFGRVKSPYF. The CDR3 nucleotides are TGTGCCAGCACTTTCGGCAGGGTTAAGTCACCGTACTTC.

The rearrangement joins TRBV27 to TRBJ2-2; TRBD2 agrees at 10 bases. Per the germline V gene, CDR1 is MNHEY and CDR2 is SMNVEV (reference sequence). V was pared by 6 bases and J by 3 bases, with 7 bases of the junction left unmatched. This CDR3 comprises 16 residues. The CDR3: CASSLSGGAYTGELFF. DNA for the CDR3: TGTGCCAGCAGCCTCAGCGGGGGGGCCTACACCGGGGAGCTGTTTTTT.

The rearrangement joins TRBV3-1 (or the pseudogene TRBV3-2) to TRBJ2-2; 7 bases fit TRBD2. Looked up from germline, CDR1 is LGHDT and CDR2 is YNNKEL (reference sequence). The V and J ends lost 4 bases and 7 bases, in that order; junction bases with no gene match: 9. The CDR3 spans 15 residues. The CDR3 protein is CASSRSSGRGGELFF. In nucleotides, the CDR3 is TGTGCCAGCAGCCGTTCTAGCGGTAGAGGCGGGGAGCTGTTTTTT.

V and J are TRBV6-5 and TRBJ1-5; 7 bases agree with TRBD1. V trimming: 5 bases; J trimming: 0 bases; junction bases outside the gene matches: 4. The CDR3 totals 15 residues. The germline gives CDR1 MNHEY, CDR2 SVGAGI. The CDR3 region is CASSRTGTSNQPQHF. The CDR3 DNA is TGTGCCAGCAGTAGGACAGGTACTAGCAATCAGCCCCAGCATTTT.

The chain is built from TRBV12-3 or TRBV12-4 and TRBJ1-2, with D possibly matching TRBD1 (5 bases). The CDR3 totals 13 residues. With 6 bases removed from V and 4 bases from J, the gap between germline ends came to 12 bases. The CDR3 loop is CASSRGFAYGYTF. The CDR3 nucleotides are TGTGCCAGCAGCCGGGGGTTTGCCTATGGCTACACCTTC.

The chain carries TRBV7-3 and TRBJ1-2, with D tentatively TRBD1 (6 bases). Germline V CDR1 and CDR2: SGHTA, FQGTGA. The ends were cut back, 5 bases at V and 3 bases at J, with 10 bases in the middle. The CDR3 runs 13 residues. In DNA, the CDR3 is TGTGCCAGCAGCCCACAGGGAGACTATGGCTACACCTTC. Its protein is CASSPQGDYGYTF.

This chain joins TRBV2 and TRBJ2-2; weak D call: TRBD1 (5 bases). Deletions cut 6 bases from V and 6 bases from J, with 5 bases between. The CDR3 spans 11 residues. The germline V gene has CDR1 SNHLY and CDR2 FYNNEI. Written as DNA, the CDR3 is TGTGCCAGCAGGGGGCCCGGGGAGCTGTTTTTT. Translation gives CASRGPGELFF. Full variable domain (remainder filled in from reference TRBV2 and TRBJ2-2): EPEVTQTPSHQVTQMGQEVILRCVPISNHLYFYWYRQILGQKVEFLVSFYNNEISEKSEIFDDQFSVERPDGSNFTLKIRSTKLEDSAMYFCASRGPGELFFGEGSRLTVL.

V and J are TRBV6-5 and TRBJ2-6; 7 bases are a match to TRBD2. This CDR3 is built from 16 residues. V gave up 2 bases and J gave up 0 bases; unmatched junction bases: 1. Germline V CDR1 and CDR2: MNHEY, SVGAGI. As DNA, the CDR3 is TGTGCCAGCAGTTACGGCGGGAGCTCTGGGGCCAACGTCCTGACTTTC. This encodes CASSYGGSSGANVLTF.

V usage is TRBV5-1 and J usage is TRBJ1-3; 8 positions agree with TRBD1. V dropped 0 bases and J dropped 8; count of bases not matched to a gene: 10. Germline V gene data show CDR1 as SGHRS and CDR2 as YFSETQ. The CDR3 length is 16 residues. The CDR3 region is CASSLGQGIGLDTIYF. CDR3 sequence (DNA): TGCGCCAGCAGCTTGGGACAGGGGATTGGGCTGGACACCATATATTTT.

The genes are TRBV4-3 and TRBJ1-4; D perhaps matches TRBD1 (5 bases). V was shortened by 0 bases and J by 5 bases, with 13 bases between the two germline ends. Looked up from germline, CDR1 is LGHNA and CDR2 is YSLEER. The CDR3 covers 16 residues. This chain's CDR3 is CASSQDPRGMNEKLFF. The CDR3 bases are TGCGCCAGCAGCCAAGATCCCCGGGGGATGAATGAAAAACTGTTTTTT.

For this clone: An end of the junction differs from the germline gene, which may be a read error. The chain joins TRBV6-5 to TRBJ1-4; a possible D gene is TRBD1 (5 bases). Germline values: CDR1 MNHEY, CDR2 SVGAGI. This CDR3 is built from 14 residues. The CDR3 bases are TGTGCCAGCAGTTATTCAGGGACTAATGAAAAACTGCTTTTT. Translated, it gives CASSYSGTNEKLLF.